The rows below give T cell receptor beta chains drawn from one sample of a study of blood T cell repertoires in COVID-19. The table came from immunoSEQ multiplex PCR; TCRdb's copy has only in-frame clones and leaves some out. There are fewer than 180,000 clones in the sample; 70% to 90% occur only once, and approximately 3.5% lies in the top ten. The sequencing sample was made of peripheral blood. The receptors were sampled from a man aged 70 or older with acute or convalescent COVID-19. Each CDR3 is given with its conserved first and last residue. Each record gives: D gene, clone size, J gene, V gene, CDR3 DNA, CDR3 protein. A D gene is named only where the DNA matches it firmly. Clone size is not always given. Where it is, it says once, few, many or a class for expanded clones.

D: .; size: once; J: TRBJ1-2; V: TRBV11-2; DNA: TGTGCCAGCAGCCAAGCGTTGAGGAACTATGGCTACACCTTC; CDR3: CASSQALRNYGYTF
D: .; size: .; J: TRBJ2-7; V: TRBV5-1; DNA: TGCGCCAGCAGCTTGGAAGCAGGGAATACCTACGAGCAGTACTTC; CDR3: CASSLEAGNTYEQYF
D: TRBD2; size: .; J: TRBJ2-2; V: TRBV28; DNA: TGTGCCAGCAGTTCCCCGACTAGCGGGAGCGGTTCGGGGGAGCTGTTTTTT; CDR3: CASSSPTSGSGSGELFF
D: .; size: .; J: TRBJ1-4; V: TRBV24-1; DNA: TGTGCCACCAGTGATCGGGGGACTAATGAAAAACTGTTTTTT; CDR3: CATSDRGTNEKLFF
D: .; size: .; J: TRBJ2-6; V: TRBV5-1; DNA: TGCGCCAGCAGCTTGGAACAGCCCGGGGCCAACGTCCTGACTTTC; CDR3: CASSLEQPGANVLTF
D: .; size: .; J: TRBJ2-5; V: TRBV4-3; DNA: TGCGCCAGCAGCCAAGATTGGGGCCGGGAGACCCAGTACTTC; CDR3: CASSQDWGRETQYF
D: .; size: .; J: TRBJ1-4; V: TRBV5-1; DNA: TGCGCCAGCAGCTTGGCGGGGGGATCTAATGAAAAACTGTTTTTT; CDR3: CASSLAGGSNEKLFF
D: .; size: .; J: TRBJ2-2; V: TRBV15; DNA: TGTGCCACCAGCAGAGCCGTCGGGACAAACACCGGGGAGCTGTTTTTT; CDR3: CATSRAVGTNTGELFF
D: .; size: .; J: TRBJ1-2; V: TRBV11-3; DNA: TGTGCCAGCAGCTTAGGACAGGAGACCCGAGCCGGGGGGGACTGTGGCTACACCTTC; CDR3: CASSLGQETRAGGDCGYTF
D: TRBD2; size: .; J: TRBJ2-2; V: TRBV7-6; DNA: TGTGCCAGCAGCTTAGCGATCGGGACTAGCGGGAGACCGAACACCGGGGAGCTGTTTTTT; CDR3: CASSLAIGTSGRPNTGELFF
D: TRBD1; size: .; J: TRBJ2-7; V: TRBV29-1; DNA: TGCAGCGTTGAAGATCATCAGGGGGTCCCCTACGAGCAGTACTTC; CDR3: CSVEDHQGVPYEQYF
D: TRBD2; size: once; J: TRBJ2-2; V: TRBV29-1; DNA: TGCAGCGTTGGGGTTAGCGGGAGGGCGAACACCGGGGAGCTGTTTTTT; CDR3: CSVGVSGRANTGELFF
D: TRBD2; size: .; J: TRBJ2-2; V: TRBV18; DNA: TGTGCCAGCTCACCAAGAAGCGGGAGTGGTGTCGGGGAGCTGTTTTTT; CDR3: CASSPRSGSGVGELFF
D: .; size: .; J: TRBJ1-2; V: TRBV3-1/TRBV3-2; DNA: TGTGCCAGCAGCCAAGAAGGGACTGGGATCTATGGCTACACCTTC; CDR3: CASSQEGTGIYGYTF
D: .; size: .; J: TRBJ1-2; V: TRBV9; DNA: TGTGCCAGCAGCGTACGGCCGGGGGGTATCTATGGCTACACCTTC; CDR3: CASSVRPGGIYGYTF
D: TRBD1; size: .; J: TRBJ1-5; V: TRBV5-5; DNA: TGTGCCAGCAGCCCGGGGGGACAGGGGTTGTCTCAGCCCCAGCATTTT; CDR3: CASSPGGQGLSQPQHF
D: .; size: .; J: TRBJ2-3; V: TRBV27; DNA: TGTGCCAGCAGTCCCGCGGGCCTACAGGGTCTACTCACAGATACGCAGTATTTT; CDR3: CASSPAGLQGLLTDTQYF
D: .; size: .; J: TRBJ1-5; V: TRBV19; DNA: TGTGCCAGTAGTATAGGGGCCGATAATCAGCCCCAGCATTTT; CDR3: CASSIGADNQPQHF
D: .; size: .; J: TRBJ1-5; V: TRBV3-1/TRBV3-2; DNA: TGTGCCAGCAGCCAAGGCAGAAGCAATCAGCCCCAGCATTTT; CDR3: CASSQGRSNQPQHF
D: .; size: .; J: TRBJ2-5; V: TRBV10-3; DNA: TGTGCCATCAGTGAAGGATTTGGACAGCAAGAGACCCAGTACTTC; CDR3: CAISEGFGQQETQYF
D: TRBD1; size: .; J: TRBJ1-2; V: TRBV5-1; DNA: TGCGCCAGCAGCCCATACAGGGGGGATGGCTACACCTTC; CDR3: CASSPYRGDGYTF
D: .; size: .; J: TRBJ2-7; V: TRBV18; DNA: TGTGCCAGCTCGAGGGGACTCCTCGGAGAGCAGTACTTC; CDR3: CASSRGLLGEQYF
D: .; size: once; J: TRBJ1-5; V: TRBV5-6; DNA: TGTGCCAGCAGCTTGGGAGACAGGCACCATCAGCCCCAGCATTTT; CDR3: CASSLGDRHHQPQHF
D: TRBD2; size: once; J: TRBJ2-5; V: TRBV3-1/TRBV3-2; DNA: TGTGCCAGCAGCCCAGGGCGAGCGGGAGGCCGCCAAGAGACCCAGTACTTC; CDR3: CASSPGRAGGRQETQYF
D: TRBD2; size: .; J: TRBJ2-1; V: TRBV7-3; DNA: TGTGCCAGCAGCACTGACGGCGGGAGTAATAGCCATGAGCAGTTCTTC; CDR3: CASSTDGGSNSHEQFF
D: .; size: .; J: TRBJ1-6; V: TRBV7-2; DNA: TGTGCCAGCAGCTTAATCAGGCACCAAGAGGGTTCACCCCTCCACTTT; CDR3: CASSLIRHQEGSPLHF
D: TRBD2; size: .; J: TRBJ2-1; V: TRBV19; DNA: TGTGCCAGTAGTACAGGGACTAGCGGGAATAATGAGCAGTTCTTC; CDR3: CASSTGTSGNNEQFF
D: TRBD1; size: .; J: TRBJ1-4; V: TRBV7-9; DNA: TGTGCCAGCAGCTTATGGACAGGGGGCAGAACTAATGAAAAACTGTTTTTT; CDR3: CASSLWTGGRTNEKLFF
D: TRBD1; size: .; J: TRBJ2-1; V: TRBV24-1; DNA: TGTGCCACCAGTGATTTTGGACAGGCAGTGCAGTTCTTC; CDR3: CATSDFGQAVQFF